This T cell receptor beta chain was recovered during a study of identical twins. With 3 bases removed from V and 4 bases from J, the gap between germline ends came to 14 bases. The CDR3 has 15 residues. Broader study findings: Carriage of fewer insertions was seen in abundant cord blood beta clonotypes, whereas memory repertoires showed none.

TCRdb processed the 5' RACE reads anew with MiXCR; each CDR3 protein has one entry. The sample yields some 710,000 distinct CDR3 sequences, around 6% seen once. This clonotype was counted many times. The antigen is undetermined. Sequencing was done on a sample of naive T cells sorted from blood. This chain uses TRBV12-3 or TRBV12-4 with TRBJ2-3; D gene unclear. This TCR was recovered from a young man in good health. The DNA for the CDR3 is TGTGCCAGCAGTTTCGGTCCTCAATCTCCAGATACGCAGTATTTT. Translating gives CASSFGPQSPDTQYF.